Each of the 11 T cell receptor beta chains below was sequenced from the same sample in a study of T-cell reconstitution after alpha-beta-depleted transplantation in children. Preparation of the TCRbeta library involved a method that used unique molecular identifiers. TCRdb called the PCR reads again in MiXCR, with one record for every CDR3 protein. Here the sample spans about 200,000 distinct CDR3 sequences, about 6.6% being singletons. The material sequenced was PBMCs, taken before TCRalphabeta/CD19-depleted stem cell transplant. These receptors were obtained from a boy aged 2 to 10 with acute lymphoblastic leukemia, due to receive a stem cell transplant.

This clonotype appeared many times. The chain uses TRBV11-2 and TRBJ1-3; no definite D call. Germline V CDR1 and CDR2: SGHAT, FQNNGV. V lost 1 base, J lost 0 bases, and 22 bases lay in between. The CDR3 has 20 residues. The CDR3 loop is CASSLVSRHTMGSSGNTIYF. DNA of the CDR3: TGTGCCAGCAGCTTAGTTTCCCGGCACACTATGGGCAGCTCTGGAAACACCATATATTTT.

This clonotype was seen ten or more times. The chain joins TRBV7-2 to TRBJ1-3, with D unclear. There are 13 residues in the CDR3. V shed 1 base and J shed 4 bases, with 5 bases lying between them. Germline CDR1 is SGHTA and CDR2 is FQGNSA. CDR3 region: CASSLVSGNTIYF. The CDR3 DNA follows: TGTGCCAGCAGCTTAGTCAGCGGAAACACCATATATTTT.

In its sample, this clonotype was seen many times. The V gene is TRBV5-8, the J gene TRBJ2-3; the match to TRBD2 covers 14 bases. The germline V gene encodes CDR1 SGHTS and CDR2 YDEGEE. The junction had 7 bases not matched to a gene; V was cut back by 4 bases and J by 6 bases. The length of the CDR3 is 16 residues. The CDR3, as DNA: TGTGCCAGCAGCGAGGGACTAGCGGGGGCCGGGGATACGCAGTATTTT. Translating gives CASSEGLAGAGDTQYF. Full variable domain (remainder filled in from reference TRBV5-8 and TRBJ2-3): EAGVTQSPTHLIKTRGQQATLRCSPISGHTSVYWYQQALGLGLQFLLWYDEGEERNRGNFPPRFSGRQFPNYSSELNVNALELEDSALYLCASSEGLAGAGDTQYFGPGTRLTVL.

This clonotype was picked up a small number of times. The chain couples TRBV12-3 or TRBV12-4 to TRBJ1-5, with D possibly TRBD1 on 5 matching bases. The CDR3 runs to 15 residues. Trimming cost V 5 bases and J 7 bases, with 18 bases left between them. In DNA, the CDR3 is TGTGCCAGCAGTCCGAGCAGGGCCCGAGGGCAGCCCCAGCATTTT. Its translation: CASSPSRARGQPQHF.

This clonotype was seen a handful of times. The chain carries TRBV24-1 and TRBJ1-2; tentative D call: TRBD1 (5 bases). Germline V gene lookup returns CDR1 KGHDR and CDR2 SFDVKD. Trimming stripped 4 bases from V and 2 bases from J, with 7 bases between. The CDR3 extends over 13 amino acids. The CDR3 loop is CATSDGANYGYTF. The CDR3 nucleotides read TGTGCCACCAGTGACGGGGCAAACTATGGCTACACCTTC.

This clonotype has a handful of counts. The V and J genes are TRBV19 and TRBJ2-7; D may be TRBD1 (5 bases). V shed 3 bases and J shed 6 bases, with 15 bases lying between them. Germline assignment: CDR1 LNHDA and CDR2 SQIVND (reference sequence). The CDR3 contains 14 residues. CDR3 DNA: TGTGCCAGTAGTATGGTGGGGCTGATTTCCGAGCAGTACTTC. Amino acids: CASSMVGLISEQYF. Drawing the rest from reference TRBV19 and TRBJ2-7, the complete variable domain is DGGITQSPKYLFRKEGQNVTLSCEQNLNHDAMYWYRQDPGQGLRLIYYSQIVNDFQKGDIAEGYSVSREKKESFPLTVTSAQKNPTAFYLCASSMVGLISEQYFGPGTRLTVT.

This clonotype was seen a handful of times. The V call is TRBV7-2, the J call TRBJ2-1; D is possibly TRBD1 or TRBD2 (5 bases each). The germline V and J ends were trimmed by 5 bases and 7 bases, with 15 bases remaining between them. From germline, CDR1 is SGHTA and CDR2 FQGNSA. CDR3 length: 14 amino acids. CDR3 loop: CASSPREGKNEQFF. DNA of the CDR3: TGTGCCAGCAGCCCGAGAGAGGGGAAGAATGAGCAGTTCTTC.

V and J are TRBV13 and TRBJ1-1, with 7 nucleotides matching TRBD1. The V gene's germline CDR1 is PRHDT and CDR2 FYEKMQ (reference sequence). This CDR3 is 18 amino acids long. With V trimmed by 5 bases and J by 1 base, 16 bases remained unmatched. CDR3 bases: TGTGCCAGCAGCCCAAACCCAACAGGGGTAATCAGGAACACTGAAGCTTTCTTT. Translation gives CASSPNPTGVIRNTEAFF. Complete variable domain (other parts from reference TRBV13 and TRBJ1-1): AAGVIQSPRHLIKEKRETATLKCYPIPRHDTVYWYQQGPGQDPQFLISFYEKMQSDKGSIPDRFSAQQFSDYHSELNMSSLELGDSALYFCASSPNPTGVIRNTEAFFGQGTRLTVV.

This clonotype occurred many times. V gene TRBV2 combines with J gene TRBJ2-7; D unresolved. V was trimmed by 1 base and J by 0 bases, leaving 10 bases between them. CDR3 size: 15 residues. CDR1 and CDR2 (germline): SNHLY, FYNNEI. In DNA form, the CDR3 reads TGTGCCAGCAGTGAAGAACAGCCGGACTCCTACGAGCAGTACTTC. Its protein product is CASSEEQPDSYEQYF.

At least ten counts were recorded for this clonotype. The chain joins TRBV5-1 to TRBJ2-5; D possibly corresponds to TRBD1 (6 bases). Between the trimmed V and J ends, which lost 2 bases and 5 bases, there was a span of 10 bases. The CDR3 loop spans 13 amino acids. Germline V gene sequence: CDR1 SGHRS, CDR2 YFSETQ. CDR3 protein: CASSLQGVETQYF. The CDR3 DNA reads as TGCGCCAGCAGCTTACAGGGCGTGGAGACCCAGTACTTC.

The rearrangement joins TRBV7-2 to TRBJ2-2; no firm D call. This CDR3 has 14 residues. V lost 1 base to trimming and J lost 5 bases, with 8 bases between them. From germline, CDR1 is SGHTA and CDR2 FQGNSA. The CDR3 sequence is CASSLEETTGELFF. DNA of the CDR3: TGTGCCAGCAGCTTAGAGGAGACGACCGGGGAGCTGTTTTTT.